One and the same sample provided the 27 T cell receptor beta chains below, sequenced in a study of tumor and adjacent non-tumor tissue in lung cancer. TCRbeta libraries were built with three rounds of nested PCR, modified from ARM-PCR. TCRdb ran MiXCR on the multiplex PCR reads and lists one entry per CDR3 protein. Of about 80,000 distinct CDR3 sequences listed, nearly 70% are singletons. The template was RNA from unsorted bulk tissue. Specimen: lung tumor tissue. The receptor source for this set is a woman in her seventies with non-small cell lung cancer.

This clonotype appeared many times. This sequence joins TRBV29-1 and TRBJ2-1; unclear D gene. The germline gives CDR1 SQVTM, CDR2 ANQGSEA. The CDR3 totals 11 residues. V lost 8 bases to trimming and J lost 8 bases, with 13 bases between them. The CDR3 bases are TGCAGCTTAGGACCTGGAGATGAGCAGTTCTTC. It codes for CSLGPGDEQFF.

Note on this clonotype: As the CDR3 is not closed by the conserved phenylalanine or tryptophan, this likely results from a read error. V gene TRBV28 combines with J gene TRBJ2-3; no firm D call. This CDR3 is built from 14 residues. Germline CDR1 reads MDHEN; CDR2 reads SYDVKM. This CDR3 reads CASSRSEFTDTQYS. DNA of the CDR3: TGTGCCAGCAGCCGTTCAGAATTCACAGATACTCAGTATTCT.

Notes on this clonotype: Without the conserved terminal phenylalanine or tryptophan, this CDR3 likely stems from a read error. The chain is built from TRBV28 and TRBJ2-7, with 7 nucleotides matching TRBD1. Trimming at V came to 6 bases and at J to 3 bases, leaving 11 bases not matched to a gene. This CDR3 spans 15 amino acids. Germline V gives CDR1 MDHEN, CDR2 SYDVKM. The CDR3 loop reads CASREYGTEFYEQYL. In DNA form, the CDR3 reads TGTGCCAGCAGAGAGTATGGGACAGAGTTCTACGAGCAGTACTTA.

This clonotype showed up many times. At one boundary the junction diverges from the germline segment, which might be a read error. The chain uses TRBV10-1 and TRBJ1-2, with a possible D match to TRBD1 (5 bases). The CDR3 is made up of 13 amino acids. CDR1 is WNHNN, CDR2 SYGVQD, per germline (reference sequence). The DNA of the CDR3 is TGCGCCAACAGTGAGCGACCGACAGCTGGCTACACCTTC. As protein: CANSERPTAGYTF.

This clonotype was seen repeatedly, ten times or more. The CDR3, as DNA: TGTGCCAGCAGACCCAACCCACAGGAAGAGACCCAGTACTTC. It encodes CASRPNPQEETQYF. The rearrangement links TRBV11-2 to TRBJ2-5, with D perhaps matching TRBD1 (5 bases). Trimming pared 6 bases from V and 3 bases from J, leaving 14 bases between. From germline, CDR1 is SGHAT and CDR2 FQNNGV. CDR3 length: 14 residues.

For this clonotype: Relative to the germline gene, one junction end is altered; a read error may explain this. This chain joins TRBV19 and TRBJ1-3, with D possibly being TRBD1 (6 bases). CDR1 is LNHDA, CDR2 SQIVND, per germline (reference sequence). The CDR3 consists of 16 residues. CDR3 sequence: CVSSPPGGPSGNTIYF. CDR3 DNA sequence: TGTGTCAGTAGTCCGCCCGGGGGCCCCTCTGGAAACACCATATATTTT.

The chain is built from TRBV11-3 and TRBJ2-1; tentative D call: TRBD1 (5 bases). CDR1 SGHNT and CDR2 YENEEA come from the germline V gene. V gave up 5 bases and J gave up 7 bases, with 12 bases separating them. The CDR3 sequence is 13 residues long. CDR3 nucleotide sequence: TGTGCCAGCAGCACAGGATCGGGTAATGAGCAGTTCTTC. Its translation: CASSTGSGNEQFF.

A note on this clonotype: The junction departs from the called germline gene at one end, perhaps through a read error. The chain has TRBV20-1 and TRBJ2-3; 9 bases map to TRBD2. Germline lookup yields CDR1 DFQATT and CDR2 SNEGSKA (reference sequence). CDR3 length equals 15 residues. This chain's CDR3 is CSARDQRGAGDTQFF. The CDR3 nucleotides read TGCAGTGCTAGAGACCAGCGGGGGGCGGGAGACACGCAGTTTTTT.

Concerning this clonotype itself: This may arise from a read error, as a much more abundant clone is one base away. The gene calls are TRBV6-4 and TRBJ2-2; unclear D gene. This CDR3 has 14 amino acids. Per the germline V gene, CDR1 is MRHNA and CDR2 is SNTAGT. Trimming cost V 1 base and J 7 bases, with 10 bases left between them. CDR3 loop: CASSDFSDHGELFF. The DNA of the CDR3 is TGTGCCAGCAGTGACTTTTCGGATCACGGGGAGCTGTTTTTT.

V is TRBV6-2 or TRBV6-3 and J is TRBJ2-7; the match to TRBD2 covers 10 bases. CDR1 is MNHEY and CDR2 is SVGEGT in the germline V gene. With V trimmed by 9 bases and J by 3 bases, 11 bases remained unmatched. This CDR3 comprises 15 residues. CDR3 nucleotide sequence: TGTGCCAGGACCGCCCCTGGACTAGCGGTCTACGAGCAGTACTTC. This gives the protein CARTAPGLAVYEQYF.

This clonotype was observed at least ten times. The genes are TRBV12-3 or TRBV12-4 and TRBJ1-2; D ambiguous. The CDR3 is 10 residues long. Trimming pared 5 bases from V and 5 bases from J, leaving 3 bases between. In DNA, the CDR3 is TGTGCCAGCAGTCTTTATGGCTACACCTTC. The encoded protein is CASSLYGYTF.

Within the sample, this clonotype is medium-sized. The V and J genes are TRBV11-3 and TRBJ2-5; a possible D gene is TRBD1 (5 bases). Trimming removed 3 bases at V and 5 bases at J, with 10 bases between. Germline V lookup: CDR1 SGHNT, CDR2 YENEEA. This CDR3 comprises 13 residues. The CDR3 protein is CASSFSGLETQYF. The CDR3 DNA reads TGTGCCAGCAGCTTTTCAGGGCTGGAGACCCAGTACTTC.

This clonotype occurred once. One end of the junction varies from germline; a read error may be responsible. The rearrangement uses TRBV4-2 and TRBJ2-7, with D perhaps matching TRBD1 (9 bases). The germline CDR1 and CDR2 sequences are LGHNA and YNFKEQ. This CDR3 is 17 amino acids long. The chain's CDR3 is CACSQDPGGTGLYEQYF. The DNA for the CDR3 is TGTGCCTGCAGCCAAGACCCGGGAGGGACAGGGCTATACGAGCAGTACTTC.

This clonotype was seen more than once but under ten times. A clone one base away is much larger, so this may be a read error. The J gene is TRBJ2-7, the V gene TRBV12-3 or TRBV12-4, with TRBD2 matching over 7 bases. CDR3 length: 12 amino acids. V lost 7 bases, J lost 11 bases, and 11 bases stayed unmatched. In DNA, the CDR3 is TGTGCCAGCAACACTTCCGGGGGGAGAGAGTACTTC. Protein sequence: CASNTSGGREYF.

The chain links TRBV12-3 or TRBV12-4 to TRBJ2-1; 7 bases agree with TRBD1. The ends lost 7 bases at V and 15 bases at J; junction bases unmatched: 9. The CDR3 is made up of 11 amino acids. CDR3 region: CASISRGSAFF. Written as DNA, the CDR3 is TGTGCCAGCATCTCCAGGGGGAGTGCGTTCTTC.

Concerning this clonotype: Since no conserved phenylalanine or tryptophan closes the CDR3, a read error is the likely cause. Here the CDR3 reads CSVKSGAGGYTL. In DNA, the CDR3 is TGCAGCGTTAAGTCAGGGGCCGGTGGCTACACCTTA. The chain has TRBV29-1 and TRBJ1-2, with D possibly being TRBD1 (6 bases). The CDR3 is made up of 12 amino acids. From germline, CDR1 is SQVTM and CDR2 ANQGSEA. The V end lost 5 bases, the J end lost 7 bases, and 14 bases lay between the germline ends.

In its sample, this clonotype was seen many times. This chain connects TRBV6-1 to TRBJ2-7; no clear D gene. Germline V CDR1 and CDR2: MNHNS, SASEGT. With 6 bases removed from V and 6 bases from J, the gap between germline ends came to 9 bases. The CDR3 totals 11 residues. The CDR3 sequence: CASSGYSEQYF. The CDR3 DNA sequence: TGTGCCAGCAGCGGATACTCCGAGCAGTACTTC.

This clonotype was observed at least ten times. V is TRBV28 and J is TRBJ1-4, with D maybe TRBD1 (5 bases). The CDR3 spans 16 residues. Germline-derived CDR1 and CDR2 are MDHEN and SYDVKM. The germline V and J ends were trimmed by 6 bases and 0 bases, with 14 bases remaining between them. This CDR3 is CASSPREGATNEKLFF. In DNA, the CDR3 is TGTGCCAGCAGCCCCAGGGAAGGGGCAACTAATGAAAAACTGTTTTTT.

The chain employs TRBV7-9 and TRBJ2-1; D not resolved. The germline V and J ends were trimmed by 3 bases and 8 bases, with 8 bases remaining between them. Germline V gene data show CDR1 as SEHNR and CDR2 as FQNEAQ (reference sequence). The CDR3 consists of 12 residues. This CDR3 is CASSFGVDEQFF. CDR3 in DNA: TGTGCCAGCAGCTTTGGCGTAGATGAGCAGTTCTTC.

As for this clonotype: A much larger clone is a single base away; this may be a read error. The chain uses TRBV5-1 and TRBJ2-1; D is unresolved. Per germline, CDR1 SGHRS and CDR2 YFSETQ. CDR3 length equals 15 residues. Trimming left V 0 bases short and J 0 bases short, with 7 bases between. CDR3 in DNA: TGCGCCAGCAGCTTGGGGTCCAGCTCCTACAATGAGCAGTTCTTC. It is translated as CASSLGSSSYNEQFF.

On this clonotype itself: One end of the junction fails to match germline, which may point to a read error. The rearrangement joins TRBV28 to TRBJ2-1, with no clear D. The CDR3 covers 16 residues. Germline assignment: CDR1 MDHEN and CDR2 SYDVKM. The CDR3 loop reads CASSPNFALSFNEQFF. The CDR3 DNA reads TGTGCCAGCAGTCCTAATTTTGCGTTATCCTTCAATGAGCAGTTCTTC.

Comment on this clonotype: The junction does not match germline at one end; this may be a read error. The rearrangement links TRBV29-1 to TRBJ2-5; the D gene is possibly TRBD2 (6 bases). The germline CDR1 and CDR2 sequences are SQVTM and ANQGSEA. The CDR3 is 14 amino acids. The CDR3 protein is CNVGLASGGETQYF. CDR3 DNA: TGCAACGTTGGTCTAGCTTCAGGAGGGGAGACCCAGTACTTC.

To note about this clonotype: Sequence at one end of the junction differs from germline and may be a read error. The chain has TRBV6-5 and TRBJ2-3; D gene uncertain. The J call may be in error: the DNA end matches TRBJ1-5 better. Germline-derived CDR1 and CDR2 are MNHEY and SVGAGI. This CDR3 is built from 14 residues. The CDR3 loop is CASRLPGDPETQHF. The CDR3 DNA follows: TGTGCTAGCAGGCTGCCTGGCGACCCAGAAACGCAGCATTTT.

In its sample, this clonotype was seen once. CDR3 nucleotides: TGTGATAGCAGTGACCGGACTAGCCTTCAAGAGACCCAGTACTTC. Encoded protein: CDSSDRTSLQETQYF. The V and J genes are TRBV6-5 and TRBJ2-5, with TRBD2 matching 8 bases. Germline V lookup: CDR1 MNHEY, CDR2 SVGAGI. The CDR3 length is 15 residues.

The table lists this clonotype with many counts. The chain combines TRBV11-2 with TRBJ2-1, with 7 bases aligning to TRBD1. The CDR3 spans 15 residues. Unmatched junction bases numbered 0, after V lost 1 base and J lost 0 bases. Germline CDR1 and CDR2: SGHAT and FQNNGV. Here the CDR3 reads CASSLGQGSYNEQFF. In DNA, the CDR3 is TGTGCCAGCAGCTTAGGACAGGGCTCCTACAATGAGCAGTTCTTC.

The chain combines TRBV28 with TRBJ1-1; possibly TRBD1 for D (5 bases). CDR1 and CDR2 from the germline V gene are MDHEN and SYDVKM. The V end was cut by 7 bases, the J end by 3 bases, with 15 bases between. The CDR3 contains 14 residues. CDR3 coding DNA: TGTGCCAGCACTACGGGGACGATTTACACTGAAGCTTTCTTT. Encoded protein: CASTTGTIYTEAFF.

Points on this clonotype: Germline is not matched at one junction end, which may reflect a read error. This chain links TRBV12-3 or TRBV12-4 with TRBJ2-5; D gene unclear. The CDR3 runs to 14 residues. CDR3 nucleotides: TGTGCCAGCAGTATTCGTGGCAGCCAAGAGACCCATTACTTC. Translating it yields CASSIRGSQETHYF.